The clone carrying this TCR beta chain was counted many times. The antigen remains undetermined. TCRdb reprocessed the reads with MiXCR, giving one entry per CDR3 protein. The table lists approximately 750,000 distinct CDR3 sequences, less than 40% of them singletons. CDR1 and CDR2 (germline): SEHNR, FQNEAQ (reference sequence). The V and J ends lost 7 bases and 6 bases, in that order; junction bases with no gene match: 5. The CDR3 sequence is 12 residues long. The entry originates in a study of T cell repertoires in cytomegalovirus infection. Study-wide context: Through public TCR beta signatures, both CMV infection and matching HLA type were indicated. Points from the study as a whole: Based on cumulative public TCR beta family frequency, carriers of CMV plus the relevant HLA were identified. The study found HLA-C-restricted CMV-specific TCR beta clonotypes dominating the ex vivo response.

This chain joins TRBV7-9 and TRBJ2-7; TRBD1 matches at 8 bases. This clonotype originated in a human donor in good health (CMV status not recorded). Some clones in this sample may be carry-over from other donors' samples. The sample taken for sequencing was PBMCs. The CDR3 DNA is TGTGCCAGCACGGACAGGGAAGGCGAGCAGTACTTC. Its protein is CASTDREGEQYF.